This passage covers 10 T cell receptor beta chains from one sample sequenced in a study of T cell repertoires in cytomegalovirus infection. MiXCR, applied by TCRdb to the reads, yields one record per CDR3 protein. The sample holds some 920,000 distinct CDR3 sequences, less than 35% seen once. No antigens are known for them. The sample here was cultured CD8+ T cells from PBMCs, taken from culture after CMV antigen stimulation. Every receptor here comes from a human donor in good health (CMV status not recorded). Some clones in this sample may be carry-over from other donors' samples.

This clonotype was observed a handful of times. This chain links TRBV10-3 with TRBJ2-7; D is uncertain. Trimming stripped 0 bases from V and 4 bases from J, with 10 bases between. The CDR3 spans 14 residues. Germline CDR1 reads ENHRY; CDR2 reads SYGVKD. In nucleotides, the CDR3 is TGTGCCATCAGTGAGTCGCGGCGGCTTTACGAGCAGTACGTC. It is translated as CAISESRRLYEQYV.

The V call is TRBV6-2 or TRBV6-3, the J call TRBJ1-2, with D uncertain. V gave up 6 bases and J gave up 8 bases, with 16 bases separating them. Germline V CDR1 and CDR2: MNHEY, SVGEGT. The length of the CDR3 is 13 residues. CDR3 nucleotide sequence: TGTGCCAGCAGAATTGTGGGGAGTTACGGCTACACCTTC. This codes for CASRIVGSYGYTF.

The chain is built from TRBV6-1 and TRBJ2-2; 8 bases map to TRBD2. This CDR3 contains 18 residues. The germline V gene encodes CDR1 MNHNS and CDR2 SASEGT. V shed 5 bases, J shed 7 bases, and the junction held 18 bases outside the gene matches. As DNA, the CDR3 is TGTGCCAGCAGTTCACGCGGGGGGTTGAGTTCACGGGACGGGGAGCTGTTTTTT. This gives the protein CASSSRGGLSSRDGELFF.

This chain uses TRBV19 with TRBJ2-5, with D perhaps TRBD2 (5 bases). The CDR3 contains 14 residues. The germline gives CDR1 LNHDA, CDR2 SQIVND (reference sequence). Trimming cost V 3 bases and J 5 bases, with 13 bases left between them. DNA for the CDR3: TGTGCCAGTAGTATTTGGTTGGAGGTTGAGACCCAGTACTTC. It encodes CASSIWLEVETQYF.

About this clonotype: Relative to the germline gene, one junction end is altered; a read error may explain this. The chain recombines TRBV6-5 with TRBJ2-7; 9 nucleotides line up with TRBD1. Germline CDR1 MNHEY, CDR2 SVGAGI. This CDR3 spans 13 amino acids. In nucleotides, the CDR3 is TGTGCCAGCAGTGAAGCTATTACCTGGGACAGGGAGTTC. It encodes CASSEAITWDREF.

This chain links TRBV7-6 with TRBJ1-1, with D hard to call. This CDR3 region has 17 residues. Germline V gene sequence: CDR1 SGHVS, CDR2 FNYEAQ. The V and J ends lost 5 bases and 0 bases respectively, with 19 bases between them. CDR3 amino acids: CASSLGMRLTMNTEAFF. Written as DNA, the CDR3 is TGTGCCAGCAGCCTGGGTATGCGTTTGACTATGAACACTGAAGCTTTCTTT.

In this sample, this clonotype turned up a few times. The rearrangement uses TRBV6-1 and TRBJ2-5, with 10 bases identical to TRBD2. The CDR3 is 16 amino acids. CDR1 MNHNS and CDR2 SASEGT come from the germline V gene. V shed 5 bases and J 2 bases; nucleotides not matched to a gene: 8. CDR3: CASSYLAGELQETQYF. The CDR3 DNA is TGTGCCAGCAGTTACCTAGCGGGGGAGCTTCAAGAGACCCAGTACTTC.

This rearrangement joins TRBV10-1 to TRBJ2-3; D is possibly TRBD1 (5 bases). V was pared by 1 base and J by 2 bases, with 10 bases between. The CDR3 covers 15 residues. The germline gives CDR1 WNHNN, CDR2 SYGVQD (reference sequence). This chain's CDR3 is CASSELTGYTDTQYF. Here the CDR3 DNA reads TGCGCCAGCAGTGAGTTAACAGGATACACAGATACGCAGTATTTT.

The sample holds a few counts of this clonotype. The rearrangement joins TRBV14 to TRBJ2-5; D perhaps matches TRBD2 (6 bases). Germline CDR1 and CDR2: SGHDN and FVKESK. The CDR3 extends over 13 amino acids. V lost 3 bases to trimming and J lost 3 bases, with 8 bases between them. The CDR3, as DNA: TGTGCCAGCAGCCAGTGGGGGGAAGAGACCCAGTACTTC. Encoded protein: CASSQWGEETQYF. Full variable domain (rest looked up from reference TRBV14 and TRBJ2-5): EAGVTQFPSHSVIEKGQTVTLRCDPISGHDNLYWYRRVMGKEIKFLLHFVKESKQDESGMPNNRFLAERTGGTYSTLKVQPAELEDSGVYFCASSQWGEETQYFGPGTRLLVL.

The CDR3 loop is CASSLIHTEAFF. The CDR3 coding sequence is TGTGCCAGCAGCCTAATTCACACTGAAGCTTTCTTT. The chain couples TRBV12-3 or TRBV12-4 to TRBJ1-1, with D unclear. Trimming took 6 bases from V and 3 from J, leaving 8 bases between them. The CDR3 consists of 12 residues.